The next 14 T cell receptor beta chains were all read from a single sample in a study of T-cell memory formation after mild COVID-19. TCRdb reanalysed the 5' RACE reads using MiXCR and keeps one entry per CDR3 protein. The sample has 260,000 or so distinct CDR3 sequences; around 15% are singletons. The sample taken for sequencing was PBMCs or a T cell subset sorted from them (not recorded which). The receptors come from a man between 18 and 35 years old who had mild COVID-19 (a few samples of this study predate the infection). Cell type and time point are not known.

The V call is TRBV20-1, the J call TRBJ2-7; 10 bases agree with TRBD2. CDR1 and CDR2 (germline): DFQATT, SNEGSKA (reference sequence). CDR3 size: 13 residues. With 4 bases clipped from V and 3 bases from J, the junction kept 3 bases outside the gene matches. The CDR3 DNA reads TGCAGTGCTACCTCTAGCGGGGGCTACGAGCAGTACTTC. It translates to CSATSSGGYEQYF.

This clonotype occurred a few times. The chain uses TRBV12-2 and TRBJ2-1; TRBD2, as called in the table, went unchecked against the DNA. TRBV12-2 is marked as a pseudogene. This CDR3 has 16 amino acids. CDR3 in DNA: TGTGCAAGTCGCTTGACTAGCGGGGGCCCTAGCAATGAGCAGTTCTTC. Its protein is CASRLTSGGPSNEQFF.

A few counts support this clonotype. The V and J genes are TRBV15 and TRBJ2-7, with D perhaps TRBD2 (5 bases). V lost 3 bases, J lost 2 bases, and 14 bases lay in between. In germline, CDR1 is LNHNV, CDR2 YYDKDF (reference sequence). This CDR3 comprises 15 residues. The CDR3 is CATSSARGSAYEQYF. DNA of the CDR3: TGTGCCACCAGCAGCGCGAGAGGGTCAGCCTACGAGCAGTACTTC.

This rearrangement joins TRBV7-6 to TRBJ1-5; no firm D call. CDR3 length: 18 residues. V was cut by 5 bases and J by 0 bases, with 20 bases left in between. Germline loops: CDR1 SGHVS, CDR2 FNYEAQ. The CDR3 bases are TGTGCCAGCAGCCAGACCTTTGGGCAGAGCTATAGCAATCAGCCCCAGCATTTT. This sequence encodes CASSQTFGQSYSNQPQHF.

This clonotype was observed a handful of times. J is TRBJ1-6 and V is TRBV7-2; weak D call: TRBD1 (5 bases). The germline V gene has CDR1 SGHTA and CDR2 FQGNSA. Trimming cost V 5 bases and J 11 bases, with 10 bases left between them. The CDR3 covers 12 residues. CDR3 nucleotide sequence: TGTGCCAGCAGCGCCAGGGAACCACCCCTCCACTTT. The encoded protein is CASSAREPPLHF.

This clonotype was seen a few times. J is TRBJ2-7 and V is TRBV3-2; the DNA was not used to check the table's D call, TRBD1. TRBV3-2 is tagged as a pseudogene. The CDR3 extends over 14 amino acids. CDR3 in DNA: TGTGCCAGCAGCCATAGGACAGAAAATTACGAGCAGTACTTC. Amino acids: CASSHRTENYEQYF.

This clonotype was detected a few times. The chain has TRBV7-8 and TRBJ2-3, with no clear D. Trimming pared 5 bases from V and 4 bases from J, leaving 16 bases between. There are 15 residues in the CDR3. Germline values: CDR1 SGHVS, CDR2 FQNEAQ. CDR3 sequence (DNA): TGTGCCAGCAGCCACCGGGCCGTAGCCTCAGATACGCAGTATTTT. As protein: CASSHRAVASDTQYF. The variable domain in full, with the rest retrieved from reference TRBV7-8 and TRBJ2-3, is GAGVSQSPRYKVAKRGQDVALRCDPISGHVSLFWYQQALGQGPEFLTYFQNEAQLDKSGLPSDRFFAERPEGSVSTLKIQRTQQEDSAVYLCASSHRAVASDTQYFGPGTRLTVL.

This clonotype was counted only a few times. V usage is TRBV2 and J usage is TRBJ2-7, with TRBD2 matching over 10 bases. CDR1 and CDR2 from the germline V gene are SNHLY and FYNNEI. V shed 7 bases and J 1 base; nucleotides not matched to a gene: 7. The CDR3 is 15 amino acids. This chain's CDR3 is CASNSPGLASYEQYV. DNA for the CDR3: TGTGCCAGCAATTCTCCGGGACTAGCGTCCTACGAGCAGTACGTC.

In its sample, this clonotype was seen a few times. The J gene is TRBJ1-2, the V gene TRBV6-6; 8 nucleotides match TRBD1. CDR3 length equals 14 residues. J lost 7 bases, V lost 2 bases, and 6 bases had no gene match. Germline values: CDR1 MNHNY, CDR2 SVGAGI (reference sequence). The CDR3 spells CASSYQDREGGYTF. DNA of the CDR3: TGTGCCAGCAGTTACCAGGACAGGGAAGGTGGCTACACCTTC.

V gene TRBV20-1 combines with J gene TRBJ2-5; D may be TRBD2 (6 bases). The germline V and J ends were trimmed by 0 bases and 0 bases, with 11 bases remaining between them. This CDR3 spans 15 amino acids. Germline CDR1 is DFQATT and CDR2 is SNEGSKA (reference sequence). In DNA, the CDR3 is TGCAGTGCTAGAGATCCCACGGGGGACCAAGAGACCCAGTACTTC. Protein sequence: CSARDPTGDQETQYF.

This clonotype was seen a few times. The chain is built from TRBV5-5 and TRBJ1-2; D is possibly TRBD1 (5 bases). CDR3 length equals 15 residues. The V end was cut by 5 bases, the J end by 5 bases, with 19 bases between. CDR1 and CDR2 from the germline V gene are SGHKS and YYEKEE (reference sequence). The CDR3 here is CASRPGLPGSYGYTF. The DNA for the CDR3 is TGTGCCAGCAGACCGGGACTCCCGGGGTCATATGGCTACACCTTC.

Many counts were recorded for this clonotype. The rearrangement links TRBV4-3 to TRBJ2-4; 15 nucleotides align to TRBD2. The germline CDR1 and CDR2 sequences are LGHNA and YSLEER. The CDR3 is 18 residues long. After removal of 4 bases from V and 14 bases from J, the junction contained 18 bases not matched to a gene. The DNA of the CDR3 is TGCGCCAGCAGCCCTGGACTAGCGGGGGGGCCGAGGCTCGGGAAAGAGTACTTC. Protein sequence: CASSPGLAGGPRLGKEYF.

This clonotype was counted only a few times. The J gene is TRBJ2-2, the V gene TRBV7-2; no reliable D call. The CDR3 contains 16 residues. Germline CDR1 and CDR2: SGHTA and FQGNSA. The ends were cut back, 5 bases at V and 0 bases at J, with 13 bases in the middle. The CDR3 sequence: CASSPQVGSNTGELFF. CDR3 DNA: TGTGCCAGCAGCCCCCAGGTCGGGTCGAACACCGGGGAGCTGTTTTTT.

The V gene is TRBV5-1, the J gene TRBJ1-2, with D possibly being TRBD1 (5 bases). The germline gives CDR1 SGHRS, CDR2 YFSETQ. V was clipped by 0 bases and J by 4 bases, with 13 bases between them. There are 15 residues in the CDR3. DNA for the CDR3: TGCGCCAGCAGCTTGGAAGGGGCAGTACCCTATGGCTACACCTTC. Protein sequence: CASSLEGAVPYGYTF.